The 21 T cell receptor beta chains in this list originate from one sample, sequenced in a study of cytomegalovirus exposure and HLA in healthy donors. Primers for the PCR totalled 60 Vbeta and 13 Jbeta. TCRdb keeps only in-frame clones here, not all; method: immunoSEQ multiplex PCR. The sample shows about 85,000 clones, nearly 80% of them seen only once. Input material: PBMCs. Source of these receptors: a woman in her 50s in good health and CMV-seropositive.

The gene calls are TRBV6-5 and TRBJ1-1; a weak D match, TRBD1 (5 bases). V lost 2 bases and J 4 bases, leaving 11 bases between the germline ends. The CDR3 extends over 14 amino acids. CDR1 and CDR2 from the germline V gene are MNHEY and SVGAGI. The CDR3 loop reads CASSYVGGGTEAFF. CDR3 in DNA: TGTGCCAGCAGTTACGTGGGGGGGGGCACTGAAGCTTTCTTT.

This chain joins TRBV9 and TRBJ2-1; no reliable D call. This CDR3 is built from 15 residues. Germline CDR1 and CDR2: SGDLS and YYNGEE. Between the trimmed V and J ends, which lost 0 bases and 4 bases, there was a span of 11 bases. The CDR3 here is CASSVVAGSYNEQFF. DNA for the CDR3: TGTGCCAGCAGCGTAGTAGCCGGCTCTTACAATGAGCAGTTCTTC. The full variable domain, completed using reference TRBV9 and TRBJ2-1, is DSGVTQTPKHLITATGQRVTLRCSPRSGDLSVYWYQQSLDQGLQFLIQYYNGEERAKGNILERFSAQQFPDLHSELNLSSLELGDSALYFCASSVVAGSYNEQFFGPGTRLTVL.

The chain carries TRBV29-1 and TRBJ1-1; the D is unclear. Germline CDR1 SQVTM, CDR2 ANQGSEA. Trimming removed 4 bases at V and 0 bases at J, with 6 bases between. The CDR3 is made up of 12 amino acids. The CDR3 region is CSVARVNTEAFF. In DNA, the CDR3 is TGCAGCGTTGCCCGAGTGAACACTGAAGCTTTCTTT. Combining the CDR3 with reference TRBV29-1 and TRBJ1-1 gives the whole variable domain SAVISQKPSRDICQRGTSLTIQCQVDSQVTMMFWYRQQPGQSLTLIATANQGSEATYESGFVIDKFPISRPNLTFSTLTVSNMSPEDSSIYLCSVARVNTEAFFGQGTRLTVV.

About this clone itself: A read error may produce the germline difference seen at one junction end. The CDR3 here is CSSTTHRAEAFF. In nucleotides, the CDR3 is TGTTCCAGCACCACTCATCGGGCTGAAGCTTTCTTT. This chain connects TRBV7-9 to TRBJ1-1; D gene unclear. CDR3 length equals 12 residues. Germline CDR1 and CDR2: SEHNR and FQNEAQ (reference sequence).

This chain uses TRBV2 with TRBJ1-2; D perhaps matches TRBD1 (5 bases). V dropped 2 bases and J dropped 4 bases, with 14 bases sitting between them. The CDR3 is 15 residues long. Germline CDR1 is SNHLY and CDR2 is FYNNEI. The CDR3 is CASSEWQGGSYGYTF. As DNA, the CDR3 is TGTGCCAGCAGTGAATGGCAGGGAGGATCCTATGGCTACACCTTC.

This clone occurred once. The chain employs TRBV7-9 and TRBJ2-5; a weak D match, TRBD1 (9 bases). The CDR3 runs 16 residues. V shed 4 bases and J shed 2 bases, with 17 bases lying between them. From germline, CDR1 is SEHNR and CDR2 FQNEAQ (reference sequence). CDR3: CASSSGTGTRQETQYF. CDR3 nucleotide sequence: TGTGCCAGCAGCTCTGGGACAGGGACTAGACAAGAGACCCAGTACTTC. Supplemented by reference TRBV7-9 and TRBJ2-5, the full variable domain reads DTGVSQNPRHKITKRGQNVTFRCDPISEHNRLYWYRQTLGQGPEFLTYFQNEAQLEKSRLLSDRFSAERPKGSFSTLEIQRTEQGDSAMYLCASSSGTGTRQETQYFGPGTRLLVL.

This clone has more than one count but fewer than ten. This chain links TRBV19 with TRBJ1-1; tentative D call: TRBD1 (5 bases). The CDR3 contains 14 residues. V was clipped by 4 bases and J by 1 base, with 10 bases between them. CDR1 is LNHDA and CDR2 is SQIVND in the germline V gene (reference sequence). CDR3 amino acids: CASSSRQRNTEAFF. CDR3 bases: TGTGCCAGTAGTAGCAGACAGAGGAACACTGAAGCTTTCTTT.

The V call is TRBV7-2, the J call TRBJ2-1, with 9 nucleotides matching TRBD2. The CDR3 is 16 residues long. J lost 6 bases, V lost 5 bases, and 11 bases had no gene match. Germline loops: CDR1 SGHTA, CDR2 FQGNSA. CDR3 in amino acids: CASSLSRAGGRNEQFF. CDR3 nucleotide sequence: TGTGCCAGCAGCCTGAGTCGAGCGGGGGGACGCAATGAGCAGTTCTTC.

The chain employs TRBV6-5 and TRBJ1-3; perhaps TRBD1 as D (5 bases). Germline V gene sequence: CDR1 MNHEY, CDR2 SVGAGI. CDR3 size: 14 residues. The V gene lost 3 bases and the J gene lost 4 bases, with 10 bases spanning the gap. The chain's CDR3 is CASSYGTEGNTIYF. CDR3 bases: TGTGCCAGCAGTTATGGGACTGAAGGAAACACCATATATTTT.

The rearrangement joins TRBV5-1 to TRBJ2-3; 7 bases line up with TRBD2. V dropped 0 bases and J dropped 0; count of bases not matched to a gene: 7. The CDR3 loop spans 17 amino acids. Germline CDR1 SGHRS, CDR2 YFSETQ. The CDR3 DNA reads as TGCGCCAGCAGCTTGGGCGGGGGAGGAACTAGCACAGATACGCAGTATTTT. Translating it yields CASSLGGGGTSTDTQYF.

CDR3 in amino acids: CASSALAGGRDTQYF. CDR3 sequence (DNA): TGTGCCAGTAGTGCACTAGCGGGAGGGCGTGATACGCAGTATTTT. The chain combines TRBV19 with TRBJ2-3; 13 nucleotides align to TRBD2. CDR1 LNHDA and CDR2 SQIVND come from the germline V gene (reference sequence). CDR3 size: 15 residues. Losses at the gene ends were 5 bases for V and 6 bases for J; bases not matched to a gene: 5.

The chain links TRBV7-3 to TRBJ1-1, with 7 bases aligning to TRBD1. This CDR3 has 13 amino acids. Unmatched junction bases numbered 5, after V lost 5 bases and J lost 5 bases. Germline CDR1 reads SGHTA; CDR2 reads FQGTGA. The CDR3 region is CASSVTGETEAFF. Here the CDR3 DNA reads TGTGCCAGCAGCGTTACAGGGGAAACTGAAGCTTTCTTT.

This chain connects TRBV14 to TRBJ2-3; 7 bases agree with TRBD2. Losses at the gene ends were 0 bases for V and 4 bases for J; bases not matched to a gene: 13. This CDR3 has 18 residues. Germline-derived CDR1 and CDR2 are SGHDN and FVKESK. The CDR3 region is CASSQDPVLVAGPDTQYF. For the CDR3, the DNA is TGTGCCAGCAGCCAAGATCCGGTTTTAGTAGCGGGTCCAGATACGCAGTATTTT.

The chain couples TRBV9 to TRBJ1-1; 9 bases agree with TRBD1. The trim removed 4 bases at V and 11 bases at J, leaving 12 bases unmatched. Germline CDR1 reads SGDLS; CDR2 reads YYNGEE. There are 14 residues in the CDR3. CDR3 amino acids: CASSPRTGDLRAFF. CDR3 sequence (DNA): TGTGCCAGCAGCCCCCGGACAGGGGACCTCCGGGCTTTCTTT.

This clone was recorded only once. The genes are TRBV7-9 and TRBJ2-7; 9 nucleotides line up with TRBD1. Trimming removed 5 bases from V and 8 bases from J; junction bases left unmatched: 19. Germline V lookup: CDR1 SEHNR, CDR2 FQNEAQ (reference sequence). The CDR3 runs to 17 residues. CDR3 nucleotide sequence: TGTGCCAGCAGCCCGGGACAGGGCGGCCACCTAGGGGAAAAGCAGTACGTC. This sequence encodes CASSPGQGGHLGEKQYV.

The chain joins TRBV15 to TRBJ1-2, with D perhaps matching TRBD1 (5 bases). The CDR3 has 13 amino acids. In germline, CDR1 is LNHNV, CDR2 YYDKDF (reference sequence). The ends were cut back, 0 bases at V and 4 bases at J, with 6 bases in the middle. In DNA form, the CDR3 reads TGTGCCACCAGCAGAGAGCAGGGCTATGGCTACACCTTC. It encodes CATSREQGYGYTF.

This clone was seen a single time. The rearrangement joins TRBV27 to TRBJ1-2; 10 bases map to TRBD1. CDR3 length: 14 residues. Germline V lookup: CDR1 MNHEY, CDR2 SMNVEV (reference sequence). Germline trimming cut 6 bases from V and 4 bases from J; bases unmatched to any gene: 5. CDR3 sequence reads: CASRMTGGGYGYTF. The CDR3 region has the DNA TGTGCCAGCAGAATGACAGGGGGCGGCTATGGCTACACCTTC.

This clone has a handful of counts. The rearrangement joins TRBV6-1 to TRBJ2-7, with 12 bases matching TRBD2. V trimming: 1 base; J trimming: 0 bases; junction bases outside the gene matches: 7. The CDR3 runs to 18 residues. Germline lookup yields CDR1 MNHNS and CDR2 SASEGT. CDR3 in DNA: TGTGCCAGCAGTGAAGGTGGACTAGCGGGACACTACTCCTACGAGCAGTACGTC. Amino acids: CASSEGGLAGHYSYEQYV.

This rearrangement joins TRBV5-5 to TRBJ2-3; 12 nucleotides line up with TRBD2. CDR1 and CDR2 (germline): SGHKS, YYEKEE (reference sequence). The junction had 11 bases not matched to a gene; V was cut back by 4 bases and J by 5 bases. The CDR3 length is 17 residues. Here the CDR3 reads CASSLNILAGGRDTQYF. As DNA, the CDR3 is TGTGCCAGCAGCCTCAACATACTAGCGGGGGGAAGAGATACGCAGTATTTT. Looking up the rest from reference TRBV5-5 and TRBJ2-3 gives the full variable domain: DAGVTQSPTHLIKTRGQQVTLRCSPISGHKSVSWYQQVLGQGPQFIFQYYEKEERGRGNFPDRFSARQFPNYSSELNVNALLLGDSALYLCASSLNILAGGRDTQYFGPGTRLTVL.

This chain joins TRBV7-9 and TRBJ1-2, with 7 nucleotides matching TRBD1. The CDR3 length is 17 residues. CDR1 and CDR2 (germline): SEHNR, FQNEAQ (reference sequence). V shed 2 bases, J shed 2 bases, and the junction held 11 bases outside the gene matches. Here the CDR3 DNA reads TGTGCCAGCAGCTTACTTCTACAGGGGAGGAAGAACTATGGCTACACCTTC. Translation: CASSLLLQGRKNYGYTF.

This chain links TRBV7-9 with TRBJ2-7, with D unresolved. V was trimmed by 3 bases and J by 1 base, leaving 10 bases between them. This CDR3 has 14 amino acids. Germline CDR1 is SEHNR and CDR2 is FQNEAQ (reference sequence). The CDR3 region has the DNA TGTGCCAGCAGCTTCCCAGGTTTATCCTACGAGCAGTACTTC. It encodes CASSFPGLSYEQYF. Filled out from reference TRBV7-9 and TRBJ2-7, the complete variable domain reads DTGVSQNPRHKITKRGQNVTFRCDPISEHNRLYWYRQTLGQGPEFLTYFQNEAQLEKSRLLSDRFSAERPKGSFSTLEIQRTEQGDSAMYLCASSFPGLSYEQYFGPGTRLTVT.